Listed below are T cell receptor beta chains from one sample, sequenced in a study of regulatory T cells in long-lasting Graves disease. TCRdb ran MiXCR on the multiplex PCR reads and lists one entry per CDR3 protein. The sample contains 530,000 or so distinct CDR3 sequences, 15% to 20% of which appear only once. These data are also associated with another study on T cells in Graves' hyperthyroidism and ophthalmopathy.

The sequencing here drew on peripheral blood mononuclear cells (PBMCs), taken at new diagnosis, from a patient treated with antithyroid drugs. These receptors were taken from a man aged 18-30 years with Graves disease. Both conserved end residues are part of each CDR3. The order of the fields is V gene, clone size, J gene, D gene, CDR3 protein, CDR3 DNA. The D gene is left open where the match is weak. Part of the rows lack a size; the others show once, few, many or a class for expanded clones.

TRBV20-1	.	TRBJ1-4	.	CSTPGRGNEKLFF	TGCAGTACCCCAGGGCGGGGTAATGAAAAACTGTTTTTT
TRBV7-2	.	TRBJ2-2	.	CASSLHPGGELFF	TGTGCCAGCAGCTTACATCCGGGCGGGGAGCTGTTTTTT
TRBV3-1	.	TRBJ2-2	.	CASSQEVTGTNTGELFF	TGTGCCAGCAGCCAAGAAGTTACCGGGACGAACACCGGGGAGCTGTTTTTT
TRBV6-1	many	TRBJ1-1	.	CASRPPQRSNTEAFF	TGTGCCAGCCGCCCCCCGCAGAGGTCGAACACTGAAGCTTTCTTT
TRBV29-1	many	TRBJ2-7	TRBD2	CSATPSGTYEQYF	TGCAGCGCAACCCCTAGCGGAACCTACGAGCAGTACTTC
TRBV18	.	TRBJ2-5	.	CASSPPSRQKETQYF	TGTGCCAGCTCACCACCGTCACGGCAGAAAGAGACCCAGTACTTC
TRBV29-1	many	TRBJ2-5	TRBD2	CSVEDKLAGRETQYF	TGCAGCGTTGAAGATAAACTAGCGGGACGAGAGACCCAGTACTTC
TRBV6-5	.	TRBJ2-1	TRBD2	CASSYYKTSGTEQFF	TGTGCCAGCAGTTATTACAAGACTAGCGGGACGGAGCAGTTCTTC
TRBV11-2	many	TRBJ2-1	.	CASSFLVASNEQFF	TGTGCCAGCAGCTTTCTAGTAGCTTCCAATGAGCAGTTCTTC
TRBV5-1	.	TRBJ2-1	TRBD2	CASSLVSGRVYEQFF	TGCGCCAGCAGCTTGGTGAGCGGGAGGGTATATGAGCAGTTCTTC
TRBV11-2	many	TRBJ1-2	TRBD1	CASSDNAGTGVDYGYTF	TGTGCCAGCAGCGATAATGCCGGGACAGGGGTTGACTATGGCTACACCTTC
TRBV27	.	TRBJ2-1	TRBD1	CASSSPSRDSSHNEQFF	TGTGCCAGCTCCTCCCCCTCCCGGGACAGCTCCCACAATGAGCAGTTCTTC
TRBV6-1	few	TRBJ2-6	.	CASRPGTGANVLTF	TGTGCCAGCAGGCCAGGGACAGGGGCCAACGTCCTGACTTTC
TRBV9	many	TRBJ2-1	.	CASSVGYTEYNEQFF	TGTGCCAGCAGCGTCGGGTACACCGAGTACAATGAGCAGTTCTTC
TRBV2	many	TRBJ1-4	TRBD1	CASSGTGEGKLFF	TGTGCCAGCAGTGGGACAGGGGAAGGGAAACTGTTTTTT
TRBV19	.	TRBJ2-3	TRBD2	CASRNSGSLTDTQYF	TGTGCCAGTAGAAATAGCGGGAGTTTGACAGATACGCAGTATTTT
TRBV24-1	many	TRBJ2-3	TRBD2	CATSDPHLAGGSTDTQYF	TGTGCCACCAGTGACCCCCATTTGGCGGGAGGAAGCACAGATACGCAGTATTTT
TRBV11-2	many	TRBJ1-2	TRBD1	CASSFTGTGGPNYGYTF	TGTGCCAGCAGCTTCACGGGGACAGGGGGCCCTAACTATGGCTACACCTTC
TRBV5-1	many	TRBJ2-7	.	CASSFDRDAYEQYF	TGCGCCAGCAGCTTCGACCGGGACGCCTACGAGCAGTACTTC
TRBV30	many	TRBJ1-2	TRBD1	CAWSGTGDGYTF	TGTGCCTGGAGTGGGACAGGGGATGGCTACACCTTC
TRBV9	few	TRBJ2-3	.	CASSVAGSEADTQYF	TGTGCCAGCAGCGTAGCAGGATCAGAGGCAGATACGCAGTATTTT
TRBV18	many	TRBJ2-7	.	CASSPDQVSSYEQYF	TGTGCCAGCTCACCGGACCAGGTTTCATCTTACGAGCAGTACTTC